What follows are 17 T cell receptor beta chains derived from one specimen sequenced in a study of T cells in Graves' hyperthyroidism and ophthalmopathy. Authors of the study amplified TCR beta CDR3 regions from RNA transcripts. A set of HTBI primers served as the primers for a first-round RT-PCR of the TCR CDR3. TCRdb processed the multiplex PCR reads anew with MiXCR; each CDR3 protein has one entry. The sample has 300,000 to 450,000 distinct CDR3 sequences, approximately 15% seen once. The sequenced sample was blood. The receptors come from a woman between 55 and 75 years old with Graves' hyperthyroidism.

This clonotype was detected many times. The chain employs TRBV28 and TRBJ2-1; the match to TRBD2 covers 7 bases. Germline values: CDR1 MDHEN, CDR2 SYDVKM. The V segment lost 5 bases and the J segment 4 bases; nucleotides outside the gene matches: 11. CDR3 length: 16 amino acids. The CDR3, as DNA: TGTGCCAGCAGTCCCCTAGGAGCGGGACCGTACAATGAGCAGTTCTTC. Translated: CASSPLGAGPYNEQFF.

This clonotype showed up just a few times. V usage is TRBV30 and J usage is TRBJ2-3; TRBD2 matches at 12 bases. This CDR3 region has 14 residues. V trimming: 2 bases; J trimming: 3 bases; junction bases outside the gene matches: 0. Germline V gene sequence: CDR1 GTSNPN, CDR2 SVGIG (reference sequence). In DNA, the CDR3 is TGTGCCTGGAGTACTAGCGGGAGGACAGATACGCAGTATTTT. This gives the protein CAWSTSGRTDTQYF.

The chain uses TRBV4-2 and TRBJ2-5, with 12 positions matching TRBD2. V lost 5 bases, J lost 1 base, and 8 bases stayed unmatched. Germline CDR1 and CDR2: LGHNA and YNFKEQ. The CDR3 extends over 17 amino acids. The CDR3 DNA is TGTGCCAGCAGCTCGTCGACTAGCGGGAGTGGCCAAGAGACCCAGTACTTC. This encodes CASSSSTSGSGQETQYF.

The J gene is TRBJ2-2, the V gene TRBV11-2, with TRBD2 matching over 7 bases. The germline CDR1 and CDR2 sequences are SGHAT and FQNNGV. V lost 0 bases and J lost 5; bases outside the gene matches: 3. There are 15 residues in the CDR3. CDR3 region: CASSLEGGGTGELFF. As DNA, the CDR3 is TGTGCCAGCAGCTTAGAGGGCGGGGGAACCGGGGAGCTGTTTTTT.

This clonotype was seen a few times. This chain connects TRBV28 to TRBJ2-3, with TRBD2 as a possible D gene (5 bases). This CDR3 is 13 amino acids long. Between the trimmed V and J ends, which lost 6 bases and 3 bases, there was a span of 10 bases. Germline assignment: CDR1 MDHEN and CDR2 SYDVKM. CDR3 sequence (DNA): TGTGCCAGCAGGGACTTCGGGACAGATACGCAGTATTTT. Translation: CASRDFGTDTQYF.

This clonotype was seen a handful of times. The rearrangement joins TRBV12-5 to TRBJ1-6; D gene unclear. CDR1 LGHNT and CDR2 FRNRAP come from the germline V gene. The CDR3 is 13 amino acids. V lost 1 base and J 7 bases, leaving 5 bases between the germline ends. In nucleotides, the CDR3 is TGTGCTAGTGGTTTGGCCCTCAATTCACCCCTCCACTTT. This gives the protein CASGLALNSPLHF.

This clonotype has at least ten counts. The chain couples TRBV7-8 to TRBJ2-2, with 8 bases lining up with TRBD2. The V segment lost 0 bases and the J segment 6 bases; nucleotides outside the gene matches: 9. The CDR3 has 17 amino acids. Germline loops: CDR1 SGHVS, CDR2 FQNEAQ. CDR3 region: CASSLASGGPGAGELFF. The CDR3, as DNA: TGTGCCAGCAGCTTAGCTTCGGGAGGGCCAGGGGCCGGGGAGCTGTTTTTT.

The CDR3 sequence: CATRDLIVGEQFF. As DNA, the CDR3 is TGTGCCACCCGGGACCTCATAGTCGGTGAGCAGTTCTTC. This sequence joins TRBV25-1 and TRBJ2-1; D tentatively reads TRBD1 or TRBD2 (5 bases each). The V gene lost 10 bases and the J gene lost 9 bases, with 19 bases spanning the gap. The germline V gene has CDR1 MGHDK and CDR2 SYGVNS. The CDR3 extends over 13 amino acids.

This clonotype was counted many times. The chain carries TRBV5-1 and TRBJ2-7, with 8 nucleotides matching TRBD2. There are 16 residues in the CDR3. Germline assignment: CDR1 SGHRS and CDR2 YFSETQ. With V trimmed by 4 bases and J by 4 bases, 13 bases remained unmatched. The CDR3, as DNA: TGCGCCAGCAGCGTGGAACTAGCGGCCCTGGGATACGAGCAGTACTTC. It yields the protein CASSVELAALGYEQYF.

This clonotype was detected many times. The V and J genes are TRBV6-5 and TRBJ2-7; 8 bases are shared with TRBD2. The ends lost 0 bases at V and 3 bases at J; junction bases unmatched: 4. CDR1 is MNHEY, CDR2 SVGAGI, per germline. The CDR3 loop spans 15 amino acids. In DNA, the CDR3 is TGTGCCAGCAGTTACTCGGCTAGCGGGTACTACGAGCAGTACTTC. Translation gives CASSYSASGYYEQYF.

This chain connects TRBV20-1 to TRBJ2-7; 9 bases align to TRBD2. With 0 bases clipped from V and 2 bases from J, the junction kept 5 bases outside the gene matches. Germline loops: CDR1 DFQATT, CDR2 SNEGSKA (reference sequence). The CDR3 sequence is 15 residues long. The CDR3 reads CSAREVSGGPYEQYF. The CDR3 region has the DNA TGCAGTGCTAGAGAGGTTAGCGGGGGACCCTACGAGCAGTACTTC.

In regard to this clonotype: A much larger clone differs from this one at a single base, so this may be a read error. As DNA, the CDR3 is TGTGCCACCAGTGATCCCACTAGCGGGACCTACGAGCAGTACTTC. This encodes CATSDPTSGTYEQYF. V gene TRBV24-1 combines with J gene TRBJ2-7; 10 bases are a match to TRBD2. CDR3 length equals 15 residues. V lost 3 bases to trimming and J lost 2 bases; unmatched junction nucleotides: 3. The V gene's germline CDR1 is KGHDR and CDR2 SFDVKD.

This chain's CDR3 is CAWRGTRTEAFF. In nucleotides, the CDR3 is TGTGCCTGGAGAGGGACGAGAACTGAAGCTTTCTTT. The chain recombines TRBV30 with TRBJ1-1, with a possible D match to TRBD1 (5 bases). The CDR3 has 12 amino acids. Per germline, CDR1 GTSNPN and CDR2 SVGIG (reference sequence). V lost 3 bases and J lost 5, with 10 bases in between.

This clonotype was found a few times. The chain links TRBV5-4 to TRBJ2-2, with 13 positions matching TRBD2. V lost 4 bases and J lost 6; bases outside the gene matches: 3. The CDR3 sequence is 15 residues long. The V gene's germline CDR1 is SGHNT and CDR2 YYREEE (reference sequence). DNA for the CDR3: TGTGCCAGCAGCCGACTAGCGGGAGGCCCCGGGGAGCTGTTTTTT. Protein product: CASSRLAGGPGELFF.

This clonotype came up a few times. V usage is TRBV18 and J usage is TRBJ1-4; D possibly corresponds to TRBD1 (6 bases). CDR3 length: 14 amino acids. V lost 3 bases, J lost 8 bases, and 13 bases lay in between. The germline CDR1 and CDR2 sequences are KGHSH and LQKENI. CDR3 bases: TGTGCCAGCTCACCCCCCGGGACAACGGAAAAACTGTTTTTT. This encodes CASSPPGTTEKLFF.

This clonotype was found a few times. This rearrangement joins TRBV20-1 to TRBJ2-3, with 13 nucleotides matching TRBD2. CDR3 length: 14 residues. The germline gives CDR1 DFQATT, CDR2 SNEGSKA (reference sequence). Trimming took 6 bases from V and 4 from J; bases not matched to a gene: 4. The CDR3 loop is CSAGGTSGADTQYF. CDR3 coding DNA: TGCAGTGCGGGCGGGACTAGCGGGGCAGATACGCAGTATTTT.

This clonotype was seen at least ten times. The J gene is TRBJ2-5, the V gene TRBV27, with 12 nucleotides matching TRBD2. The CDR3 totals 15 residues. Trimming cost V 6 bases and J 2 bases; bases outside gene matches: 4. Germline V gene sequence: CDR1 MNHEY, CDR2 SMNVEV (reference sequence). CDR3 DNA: TGTGCCAGCAGGCCAACTAGCGGGAGGCAAGAGACCCAGTACTTC. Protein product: CASRPTSGRQETQYF.